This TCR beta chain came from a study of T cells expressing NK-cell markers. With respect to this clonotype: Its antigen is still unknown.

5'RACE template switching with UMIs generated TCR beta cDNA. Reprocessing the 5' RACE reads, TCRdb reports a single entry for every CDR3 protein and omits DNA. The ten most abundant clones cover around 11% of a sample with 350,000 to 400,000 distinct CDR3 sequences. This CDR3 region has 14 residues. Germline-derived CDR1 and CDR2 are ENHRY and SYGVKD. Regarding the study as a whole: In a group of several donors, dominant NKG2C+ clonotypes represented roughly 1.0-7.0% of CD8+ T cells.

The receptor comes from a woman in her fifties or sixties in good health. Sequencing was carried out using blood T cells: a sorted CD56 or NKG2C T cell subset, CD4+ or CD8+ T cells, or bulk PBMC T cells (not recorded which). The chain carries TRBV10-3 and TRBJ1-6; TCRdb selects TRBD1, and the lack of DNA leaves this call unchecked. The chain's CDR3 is CAIRKGTPNSPLHF.